This TCR beta chain was captured by sequencing in a study of cytomegalovirus exposure and HLA in healthy donors. Trimming removed 2 bases from V and 3 bases from J, with 13 bases in between. The CDR3 consists of 15 residues. CDR1 and CDR2 from the germline V gene are KGHSH and LQKENI. In the PCR, 60 Vbeta and 13 Jbeta primers were used. Profiling relied on immunoSEQ multiplex PCR, and the TCRdb table lists in-frame clones only, not all of them. The table lists 150,000 to 200,000 clones, roughly 77% of them singletons. The origin of this receptor is a man younger than 35 in good health and CMV-seropositive. V gene TRBV18 combines with J gene TRBJ1-1; a possible D gene is TRBD1 (5 bases). Sequenced input: PBMCs. DNA for the CDR3: TGTGCCAGCTCACCATCTCGGGGGAGTGACACTGAAGCTTTCTTT. Translating it yields CASSPSRGSDTEAFF.